These 19 T cell receptor beta chains came from one sample sequenced in a study of human T cells and chemical hapten exposure. As to time point: patch test 1, 2 weeks after DPC sensitization. Sample treatment: therapeutic diphenylcyclopropenone sensitization with weekly scalp DPC. TCRdb itself ran the RACE reads through MiXCR, one entry per CDR3 protein. Of 95,000 to 130,000 distinct CDR3 sequences listed, roughly 12% were seen once; the top ten hold roughly 1.5%. This specimen was whole blood, taken in connection with sensitization to the hapten diphenylcyclopropenone (DPC). The receptors were sampled from a woman aged 45-60 years with alopecia areata. Some clones in this sample may be carry-over from other donors' samples.

This chain uses TRBV20-1 with TRBJ2-3; D ambiguous. The V and J ends lost 3 bases and 2 bases respectively, with 3 bases between them. The CDR3 has 11 amino acids. Germline CDR1 reads DFQATT; CDR2 reads SNEGSKA (reference sequence). CDR3 in amino acids: CSARATDTQYF. CDR3 DNA sequence: TGCAGTGCTAGGGCCACAGATACGCAGTATTTT.

This clonotype has more than one count but fewer than ten. The CDR3 sequence: CASSSTPGTGELFF. Written as DNA, the CDR3 is TGCGCCAGCAGCTCCACCCCAGGGACCGGGGAGCTGTTTTTT. The V gene is TRBV5-1, the J gene TRBJ2-2; D perhaps matches TRBD1 (5 bases). Germline V gives CDR1 SGHRS, CDR2 YFSETQ. There are 14 residues in the CDR3. V was pared by 3 bases and J by 5 bases, with 11 bases between.

In this sample, this clonotype turned up many times. This chain's CDR3 is CASSQSKGLNTGELFF. The CDR3 bases are TGCGCCAGCAGTCAATCGAAAGGATTGAACACCGGGGAGCTGTTTTTT. V and J are TRBV23-1 and TRBJ2-2; D is unresolved. TRBV23-1 is treated as an ORF (open reading frame) with a function not yet certain. V lost 0 bases and J lost 1, with 9 bases in between. The CDR3 length is 16 residues.

This clonotype was detected many times. The CDR3 coding sequence is TGCGCCAGCAGCTATTCCTTGGGGGCCTACGAGCAGTACTTC. This translates into CASSYSLGAYEQYF. The chain is built from TRBV5-1 and TRBJ2-7; D may be TRBD1 or TRBD2 (5 bases each). The CDR3 length is 14 residues. Germline loops: CDR1 SGHRS, CDR2 YFSETQ. The V end was cut by 3 bases, the J end by 2 bases, with 12 bases between.

This clonotype occurred many times. The rearrangement uses TRBV28 and TRBJ1-5, with a weak D call TRBD1 (5 bases). V gave up 3 bases and J gave up 7 bases, with 7 bases separating them. This CDR3 has 12 amino acids. The germline gives CDR1 MDHEN, CDR2 SYDVKM. The CDR3 sequence is CASSLTEQPQHF. DNA of the CDR3: TGTGCCAGCAGTTTGACAGAACAGCCCCAGCATTTT.

J is TRBJ2-1 and V is TRBV3-1, with 8 bases lining up with TRBD2. V lost 1 base and J lost 9; bases outside the gene matches: 11. The CDR3 has 16 amino acids. CDR1 is LGHDT, CDR2 YNNKEL, per germline (reference sequence). The CDR3 sequence: CASSQVVGGAFGEQFF. The CDR3 nucleotides read TGTGCCAGCAGCCAAGTAGTCGGGGGGGCCTTTGGTGAGCAGTTCTTC.

In this sample, this clonotype turned up many times. The V gene is TRBV29-1, the J gene TRBJ2-5; no clear D gene. In germline, CDR1 is SQVTM, CDR2 ANQGSEA. V gave up 6 bases and J gave up 2 bases, with 22 bases separating them. The CDR3 is 16 residues long. The DNA of the CDR3 is TGCAGCGTATCCCTCGAGTCGCGTGGAATTCAAGAGACCCAGTACTTC. Its translation: CSVSLESRGIQETQYF.

Many counts were recorded for this clonotype. The chain carries TRBV20-1 and TRBJ2-1, with D possibly being TRBD2 (6 bases). The germline V and J ends were trimmed by 0 bases and 0 bases, with 9 bases remaining between them. The CDR3 is 15 residues long. Germline V gives CDR1 DFQATT, CDR2 SNEGSKA (reference sequence). CDR3 protein: CSARDQRVSYNEQFF. The CDR3 bases are TGCAGTGCTAGAGACCAGCGGGTCTCCTACAATGAGCAGTTCTTC.

The genes are TRBV20-1 and TRBJ2-2, with D possibly being TRBD1 (5 bases). The CDR3 has 14 residues. Per germline, CDR1 DFQATT and CDR2 SNEGSKA (reference sequence). The V end was cut by 5 bases, the J end by 2 bases, with 12 bases between. The CDR3: CSAPTGSNTGELFF. As DNA, the CDR3 is TGCAGTGCTCCTACAGGATCAAACACCGGGGAGCTGTTTTTT.

This clonotype was detected many times. The V and J genes are TRBV24-1 and TRBJ1-5; 7 bases match TRBD1. Germline assignment: CDR1 KGHDR and CDR2 SFDVKD. V gave up 6 bases and J gave up 2 bases; unmatched junction bases: 9. This CDR3 is built from 16 residues. The CDR3 DNA follows: TGTGCCACCAGTAAGGGAGGGGGCGAGGGCAATCAGCCCCAGCATTTT. Protein: CATSKGGGEGNQPQHF.

This clonotype has just a few counts. The J gene is TRBJ1-1, the V gene TRBV6-2 or TRBV6-3; no definite D call. The V gene's germline CDR1 is MNHEY and CDR2 SVGEGT. CDR3 length: 13 amino acids. Trimming took off 5 bases at V and 1 base at J, with 8 bases between the two ends. The chain's CDR3 is CASSPTPNTEAFF. In DNA, the CDR3 is TGTGCCAGCAGTCCGACCCCGAACACTGAAGCTTTCTTT.

The chain links TRBV5-1 to TRBJ2-2; D gene uncertain. CDR3 size: 15 residues. Trimming left V 4 bases short and J 0 bases short, with 10 bases between. Looked up from germline, CDR1 is SGHRS and CDR2 is YFSETQ. This chain's CDR3 is CASSPTRSNTGELFF. In DNA form, the CDR3 reads TGCGCCAGCAGCCCGACCCGTTCGAACACCGGGGAGCTGTTTTTT.

This clonotype was picked up a small number of times. CDR3 nucleotides: TGCGCCAGCAGCCACCTTGGACAGGGAGGCTGGTACCATGAGCAGTTCTTC. It is translated as CASSHLGQGGWYHEQFF. The chain couples TRBV4-1 to TRBJ2-1, with 8 bases fitting TRBD1. The V gene end was trimmed by 3 bases and the J gene end by 8 bases; junction bases not matched to a gene: 15. This CDR3 comprises 17 residues. The germline V gene encodes CDR1 MGHRA and CDR2 YSYEKL.

This clonotype was seen many times. The chain employs TRBV6-1 and TRBJ1-4; 8 bases are shared with TRBD1. V shed 4 bases, J shed 0 bases, and the junction held 7 bases outside the gene matches. CDR3 length: 17 residues. The germline V gene has CDR1 MNHNS and CDR2 SASEGT. CDR3 DNA: TGTGCCAGCAGTGCATACAGGGGGTATGCAACTAATGAAAAACTGTTTTTT. It is translated as CASSAYRGYATNEKLFF.

CDR3 amino acids: CASSLPTDEQFF. Here the CDR3 DNA reads TGCGCCAGCAGCTTGCCCACTGATGAGCAGTTCTTC. V is TRBV5-1 and J is TRBJ2-1; no clear D. Germline values: CDR1 SGHRS, CDR2 YFSETQ. Trimming took 1 base from V and 8 from J, leaving 7 bases between them. The CDR3 runs 12 residues.

The chain couples TRBV2 to TRBJ2-4, with TRBD2 identical over 10 bases. Germline V gives CDR1 SNHLY, CDR2 FYNNEI. Germline trimming cut 10 bases from V and 0 bases from J; bases unmatched to any gene: 15. The CDR3 has 18 residues. CDR3 region: CATVPRTSGHLAKNIQYF. The DNA for the CDR3 is TGTGCCACCGTGCCCCGGACTAGCGGACACCTAGCCAAAAACATTCAGTACTTC.

This clonotype was found many times. The chain links TRBV6-2 or TRBV6-3 to TRBJ2-1, with TRBD2 matching over 8 bases. This CDR3 has 12 amino acids. Per germline, CDR1 MNHEY and CDR2 SVGEGT. V dropped 1 base and J dropped 13; count of bases not matched to a gene: 3. The CDR3 DNA sequence: TGTGCCAGCAGTTACTTGCGGGGGGTTCAGTTCTTC. Translated, it gives CASSYLRGVQFF.

This clonotype appeared a few times. This sequence joins TRBV7-6 and TRBJ2-2; D remains ambiguous. The CDR3 loop spans 12 amino acids. In germline, CDR1 is SGHVS, CDR2 FNYEAQ. The ends were cut back, 5 bases at V and 8 bases at J, with 9 bases in the middle. The CDR3 loop is CASSPQIGELFF. The CDR3 DNA reads TGTGCCAGCAGCCCACAGATTGGGGAGCTGTTTTTT.

The rearrangement links TRBV20-1 to TRBJ1-1, with D possibly matching TRBD1 (5 bases). The CDR3 consists of 12 residues. Germline lookup yields CDR1 DFQATT and CDR2 SNEGSKA (reference sequence). V was cut by 3 bases and J by 4 bases, with 9 bases left in between. The CDR3 sequence is CSASEDTTEAFF. In DNA form, the CDR3 reads TGCAGTGCTAGTGAGGACACCACTGAAGCTTTCTTT.